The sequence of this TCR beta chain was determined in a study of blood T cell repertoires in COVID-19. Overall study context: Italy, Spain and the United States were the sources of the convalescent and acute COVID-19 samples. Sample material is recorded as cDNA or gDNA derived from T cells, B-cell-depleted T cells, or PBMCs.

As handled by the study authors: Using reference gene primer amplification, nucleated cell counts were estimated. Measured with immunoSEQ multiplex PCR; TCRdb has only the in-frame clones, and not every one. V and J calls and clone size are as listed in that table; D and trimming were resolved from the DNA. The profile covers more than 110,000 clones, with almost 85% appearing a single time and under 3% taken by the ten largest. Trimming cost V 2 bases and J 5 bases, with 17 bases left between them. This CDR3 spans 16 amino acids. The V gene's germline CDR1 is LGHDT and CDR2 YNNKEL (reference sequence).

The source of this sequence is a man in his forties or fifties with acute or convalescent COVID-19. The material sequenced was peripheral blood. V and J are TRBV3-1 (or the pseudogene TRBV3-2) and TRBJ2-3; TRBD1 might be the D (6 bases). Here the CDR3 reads CASSQLPRGRGDTQYF. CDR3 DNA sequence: TGTGCCAGCAGCCAATTACCCAGGGGCCGGGGAGATACGCAGTATTTT.